A single sample is the source of the 7 T cell receptor beta chains below, sequenced in a study of T cell changes during pregnancy in multiple sclerosis. TCRdb's copy holds only in-frame clones and misses some; the assay was immunoSEQ multiplex PCR. The sample consists of 34,000 or so clones, roughly nine tenths of them appearing once. Sequenced material: CD8+ T cells from peripheral blood mononuclear cells, taken before pregnancy. The source of these receptors is a female donor with multiple sclerosis, enrolled in a pregnancy study.

This chain links TRBV2 with TRBJ2-1; TRBD2 matches 12 bases. V was pared by 5 bases and J by 0 bases, with 11 bases of the junction left unmatched. Germline V CDR1 and CDR2: SNHLY, FYNNEI. The CDR3 is 19 residues long. The CDR3 DNA is TGTGCCAGCAGTCTCTACCTAGCGGGAGGGCCGAGCTCCTACAATGAGCAGTTCTTC. This codes for CASSLYLAGGPSSYNEQFF.

V is TRBV19 and J is TRBJ1-1; D remains unclear. Trimming took 2 bases from V and 3 from J, leaving 13 bases between them. The germline V gene has CDR1 LNHDA and CDR2 SQIVND (reference sequence). The CDR3 runs to 15 residues. The CDR3, as DNA: TGTGCCAGTAGTATAATGCGGAGCAGTGACACTGAAGCTTTCTTT. It is translated as CASSIMRSSDTEAFF.

The V call is TRBV27, the J call TRBJ1-4; TRBD1 agrees at 8 bases. From germline, CDR1 is MNHEY and CDR2 SMNVEV (reference sequence). The ends lost 7 bases at V and 3 bases at J; junction bases unmatched: 13. The CDR3 runs to 17 residues. The CDR3 DNA is TGTGCCAGCACCGGACAGGGTCATTTAGCGGCTAATGAAAAACTGTTTTTT. It encodes CASTGQGHLAANEKLFF.

CDR3 sequence (DNA): TGTGCCAGCAGCCCGGACAGAAGCTCTGGAAACACCATATATTTT. Its protein product is CASSPDRSSGNTIYF. This rearrangement joins TRBV5-5 to TRBJ1-3; D perhaps matches TRBD1 (6 bases). V lost 4 bases to trimming and J lost 0 bases, with 11 bases between them. Germline V gene data show CDR1 as SGHKS and CDR2 as YYEKEE (reference sequence). The CDR3 has 15 residues.

This sequence joins TRBV20-1 and TRBJ1-1; weak D call: TRBD1 (6 bases). The V gene's germline CDR1 is DFQATT and CDR2 SNEGSKA (reference sequence). There are 11 residues in the CDR3. CDR3 in amino acids: CRDVGGHRAFF. CDR3 DNA: TGCAGAGATGTGGGGGGGCATCGGGCTTTCTTT.

The CDR3 is CASSPQRTARKLPYEQYF. CDR3 bases: TGTGCCAGCTCACCACAAAGGACAGCTCGGAAACTCCCCTACGAGCAGTACTTC. This chain joins TRBV18 and TRBJ2-7, with D possibly TRBD1 on 6 matching bases. V shed 1 base and J shed 2 bases, with 21 bases lying between them. The CDR3 covers 18 residues. Germline V gene sequence: CDR1 KGHSH, CDR2 LQKENI.

The chain recombines TRBV6-5 with TRBJ2-5; D gene ambiguous. This CDR3 has 13 amino acids. Germline lookup yields CDR1 MNHEY and CDR2 SVGAGI. Trimming pared 0 bases from V and 4 bases from J, leaving 6 bases between. In DNA form, the CDR3 reads TGTGCCAGCAGTTACTCTGCGGCAGAGACCCAGTACTTC. Translating gives CASSYSAAETQYF.